A selection of T cell receptor beta chains follows, all from one sample in a study of T cell responses to AZD1222 COVID-19 vaccine. The data were produced by immunoSEQ multiplex PCR, yet TCRdb's version contains in-frame clones alone and is incomplete. Of about 100,000 clones listed, more than 85% are singletons. The sequencing used peripheral blood, collected 28 days after the second AZD1222 dose. The source is an adult who received the AZD1222 COVID-19 vaccine. Both conserved end residues are part of each CDR3. The D gene is left open where the match is weak. Size values are once, few and many counts, or a class for expanded clones, and some rows have none.

J	V	D	size	CDR3	DNA
TRBJ2-2	TRBV19	TRBD1	-	CASSRQGANTGELFF	TGTGCCAGTAGTCGACAGGGGGCGAACACCGGGGAGCTGTTTTTT
TRBJ2-7	TRBV10-3	-	-	CAISTSGTYEQYF	TGTGCCATCAGCACATCGGGAACCTACGAGCAGTACTTC
TRBJ2-7	TRBV28	TRBD2	-	CASSFGSGRTYEQYF	TGTGCCAGCAGTTTCGGCAGCGGGAGAACCTACGAGCAGTACTTC
TRBJ2-4	TRBV11-2	-	-	CASSLVSSRLAKNIQYF	TGTGCCAGCAGCTTAGTCTCCAGCAGGCTAGCCAAAAACATTCAGTACTTC
TRBJ2-6	TRBV6-2/TRBV6-3	-	-	CASSWGRSSSGANVLTF	TGTGCCAGCAGTTGGGGCAGATCAAGCTCTGGGGCCAACGTCCTGACTTTC
TRBJ1-1	TRBV30	TRBD1	-	CAWRRQGHTEAFF	TGTGCCTGGCGTCGACAGGGGCACACTGAAGCTTTCTTT
TRBJ2-2	TRBV5-1	-	-	CASSRDSGSMGSGELFF	TGCGCCAGCAGCCGGGACAGCGGGAGCATGGGGTCCGGGGAGCTGTTTTTT
TRBJ2-3	TRBV5-4	TRBD2	-	CASSPGTSEDTQYF	TGTGCCAGCAGCCCCGGGACTAGCGAAGATACGCAGTATTTT
TRBJ1-1	TRBV28	-	few	CASSWGTRAFF	TGTGCCAGCAGCTGGGGGACAAGAGCTTTCTTT
TRBJ2-5	TRBV18	-	once	CASSPPGDETQYF	TGTGCCAGCTCACCACCAGGGGATGAGACCCAGTACTTC
TRBJ1-1	TRBV29-1	TRBD1	-	CSVGTGGRAFF	TGCAGCGTCGGGACAGGGGGCCGAGCTTTCTTT
TRBJ2-7	TRBV14	TRBD1	-	CASSHRDRHYEQYF	TGTGCCAGCAGCCACCGGGACAGGCACTACGAGCAGTACTTC
TRBJ2-7	TRBV6-5	TRBD2	-	CASSYSLTSGYEQYF	TGTGCCAGCAGTTACTCTCTCACTAGCGGCTACGAGCAGTACTTC
TRBJ2-7	TRBV4-1	TRBD1	-	CASSQDPLDRGPSYEQYF	TGCGCCAGCAGCCAAGATCCGCTGGACAGGGGGCCATCCTACGAGCAGTACTTC
TRBJ2-5	TRBV7-2	TRBD2	-	CASSLLAGGPWETQYF	TGTGCCAGCAGCTTACTAGCGGGAGGGCCGTGGGAGACCCAGTACTTC
TRBJ2-5	TRBV7-8	TRBD2	-	CASSFYGGSQETQYF	TGTGCCAGCAGCTTTTACGGGGGGTCCCAAGAGACCCAGTACTTC
TRBJ2-7	TRBV2	-	-	CASSRTTSRSYEQYF	TGTGCCAGCAGTCGGACGACTAGTCGGAGCTACGAGCAGTACTTC
TRBJ2-3	TRBV5-1	-	few	CASTPWGAATDTQYF	TGCGCCAGCACCCCGTGGGGAGCGGCCACAGATACGCAGTATTTT
TRBJ2-1	TRBV19	TRBD2	once	CASSMTGRTSNEQFF	TGTGCCAGTAGTATGACCGGGAGGACATCCAATGAGCAGTTCTTC
TRBJ2-5	TRBV2	-	-	CASRSGNGETQYF	TGTGCCAGCAGGTCGGGGAACGGGGAGACCCAGTACTTC
TRBJ1-1	TRBV19	-	-	CASTPLRGEGTEAFF	TGTGCCAGTACCCCACTCAGGGGTGAAGGCACTGAAGCTTTCTTT
TRBJ2-3	TRBV2	-	-	CASSLVPDTQYF	TGTGCCAGCAGTCTAGTGCCAGATACGCAGTATTTT
TRBJ2-1	TRBV6-5	-	-	CASRPTGNEQFF	TGTGCCAGCAGACCGACAGGAAATGAGCAGTTCTTC
TRBJ1-3	TRBV30	-	-	CAGLRAPPGNTIYF	TGTGCCGGTCTGAGGGCGCCTCCTGGAAACACCATATATTTT
TRBJ2-3	TRBV6-1	TRBD1	-	CASSGLQGDVQDTQYF	TGTGCCAGCAGTGGCCTTCAGGGGGACGTACAAGATACGCAGTATTTT
TRBJ1-5	TRBV28	-	-	CASMGSRGNQPQHF	TGTGCCAGCATGGGCAGCAGAGGCAATCAGCCCCAGCATTTT